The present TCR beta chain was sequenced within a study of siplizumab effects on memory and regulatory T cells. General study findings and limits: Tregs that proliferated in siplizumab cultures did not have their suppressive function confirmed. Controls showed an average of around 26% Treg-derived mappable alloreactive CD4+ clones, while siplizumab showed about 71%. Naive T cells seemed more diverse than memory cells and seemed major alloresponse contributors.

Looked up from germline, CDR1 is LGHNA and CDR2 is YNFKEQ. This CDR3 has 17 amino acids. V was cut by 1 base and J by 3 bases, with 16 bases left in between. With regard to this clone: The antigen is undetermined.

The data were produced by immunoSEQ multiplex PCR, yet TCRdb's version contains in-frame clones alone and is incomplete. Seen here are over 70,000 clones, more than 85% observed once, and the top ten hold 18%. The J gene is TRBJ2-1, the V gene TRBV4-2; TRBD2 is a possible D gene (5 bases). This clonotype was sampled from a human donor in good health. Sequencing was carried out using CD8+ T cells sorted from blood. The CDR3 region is CASSQVVGSVYYNEQFF. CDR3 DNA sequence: TGTGCCAGCAGCCAAGTGGTTGGGAGCGTCTACTACAATGAGCAGTTCTTC.